This T cell receptor (beta chain) was recovered during a study of blood T cell repertoires in COVID-19. A COVID-19 case was met by exposed participants within 2 weeks before study entry. The CDR3 covers 16 residues. V was pared by 4 bases and J by 2 bases, with 6 bases of the junction left unmatched. The germline gives CDR1 ENHRY, CDR2 SYGVKD. The assay was immunoSEQ multiplex PCR, and TCRdb's table has in-frame clones only and misses some. The sample consists of about 140,000 clones, approximately 80% of them appearing once. The receptor's source is a man aged 65-85 years who had been exposed to COVID-19. Sequencing was done on a sample of PBMCs or T cells enriched from blood (not recorded which). The chain couples TRBV10-3 to TRBJ2-3; TRBD2 matches at 10 bases. The CDR3 sequence: CAISVGAGGPTDTQYF. In nucleotides, the CDR3 is TGTGCCATCAGTGTCGGAGCGGGGGGGCCCACAGATACGCAGTATTTT.